The 7 T cell receptor beta chains listed next were all sequenced from one sample in a study of cytomegalovirus exposure and HLA in healthy donors. Generated by immunoSEQ multiplex PCR, the TCRdb table keeps only in-frame clones and is missing some. The data contain approximately 71,000 clones, less than 95% of them singletons. The sequenced sample consisted of PBMCs. The receptors come from a woman aged 18-30 years in good health and CMV-seronegative.

In this sample, this clone turned up once. The chain is built from TRBV7-8 and TRBJ2-3; D call uncertain. This CDR3 contains 15 residues. CDR1 and CDR2 from the germline V gene are SGHVS and FQNEAQ. The germline V and J ends were trimmed by 2 bases and 0 bases, with 9 bases remaining between them. CDR3 residues: CASSLKRVSTDTQYF. CDR3 sequence (DNA): TGTGCCAGCAGCTTAAAGCGTGTCAGCACAGATACGCAGTATTTT.

V and J are TRBV19 and TRBJ1-5; 7 nucleotides align to TRBD1. CDR1 LNHDA and CDR2 SQIVND come from the germline V gene (reference sequence). This CDR3 spans 16 amino acids. The ends lost 7 bases at V and 2 bases at J; junction bases unmatched: 11. The CDR3 bases are TGTGCCAGTAAAAATCCAGGGGGAACACGCAATCAGCCCCAGCATTTT. Translated: CASKNPGGTRNQPQHF.

The chain carries TRBV28 and TRBJ2-5; D unclear. This CDR3 region has 13 residues. CDR1 and CDR2 (germline): MDHEN, SYDVKM. Trimming left V 6 bases short and J 7 bases short, with 15 bases between. CDR3 nucleotides: TGTGCCAGCAGCCCTGCCCGAACGGGGACCCAGTACTTC. This codes for CASSPARTGTQYF.

This chain connects TRBV10-3 to TRBJ2-7; 8 bases line up with TRBD1. The J segment lost 1 base and the V segment lost 8 bases, leaving 13 bases of the junction unmatched. CDR3 size: 16 residues. From germline, CDR1 is ENHRY and CDR2 SYGVKD. The CDR3 here is CAISRGTGGHSYEQYF. The CDR3 DNA follows: TGTGCCATCTCCCGGGGCACAGGGGGTCATTCCTACGAGCAGTACTTC.

V is TRBV6-6 and J is TRBJ2-1; TRBD2 agrees at 9 bases. V dropped 2 bases and J dropped 8; count of bases not matched to a gene: 4. CDR1 is MNHNY, CDR2 SVGAGI, per germline (reference sequence). The CDR3 sequence is 14 residues long. The CDR3 protein is CASSYDSGRDEQFF. The CDR3 region has the DNA TGTGCCAGCAGTTACGATAGCGGGAGAGATGAGCAGTTCTTC.

This clone showed up just once. V and J are TRBV19 and TRBJ1-5; D remains unclear. This CDR3 contains 16 residues. V lost 3 bases and J 0 bases, leaving 12 bases between the germline ends. Germline CDR1 reads LNHDA; CDR2 reads SQIVND (reference sequence). DNA of the CDR3: TGTGCCAGTAGTATCTCGCAGGATTATAGCAATCAGCCCCAGCATTTT. This sequence encodes CASSISQDYSNQPQHF.

V is TRBV2 and J is TRBJ2-5, with a tentative D call TRBD1 (6 bases). From germline, CDR1 is SNHLY and CDR2 FYNNEI. The ends were cut back, 5 bases at V and 3 bases at J, with 10 bases in the middle. The CDR3 covers 13 residues. CDR3 in DNA: TGTGCCAGCAGTTGGACAGTGAAAGAGACCCAGTACTTC. It encodes CASSWTVKETQYF.